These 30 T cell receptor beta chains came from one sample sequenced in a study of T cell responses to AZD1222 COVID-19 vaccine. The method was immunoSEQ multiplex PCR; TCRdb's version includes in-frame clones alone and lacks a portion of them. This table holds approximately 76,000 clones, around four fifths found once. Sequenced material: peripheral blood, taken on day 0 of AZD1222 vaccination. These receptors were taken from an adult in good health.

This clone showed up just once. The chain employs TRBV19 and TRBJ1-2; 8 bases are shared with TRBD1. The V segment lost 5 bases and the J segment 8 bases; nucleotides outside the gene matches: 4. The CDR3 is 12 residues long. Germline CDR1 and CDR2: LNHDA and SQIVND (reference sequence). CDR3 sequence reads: CASSAAGGGYTF. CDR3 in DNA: TGTGCCAGTAGTGCGGCAGGGGGCGGCTACACCTTC.

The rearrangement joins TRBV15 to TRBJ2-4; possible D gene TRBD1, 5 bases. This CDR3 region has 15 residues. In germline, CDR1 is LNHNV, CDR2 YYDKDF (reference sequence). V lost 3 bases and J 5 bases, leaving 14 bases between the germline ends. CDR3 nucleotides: TGTGCCACCAGCAGCGGGTGGCAGGGCGAAAACATTCAGTACTTC. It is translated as CATSSGWQGENIQYF.

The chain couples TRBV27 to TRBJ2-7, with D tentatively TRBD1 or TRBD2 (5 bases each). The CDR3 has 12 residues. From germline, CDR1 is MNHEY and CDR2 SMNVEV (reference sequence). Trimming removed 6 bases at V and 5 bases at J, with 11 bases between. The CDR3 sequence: CASRPGPNEQYF. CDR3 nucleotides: TGTGCCAGCAGACCGGGACCCAACGAGCAGTACTTC.

In DNA form, the CDR3 reads TGCGCCAGCAGCTTGGGGACAGGGGGAACGGAGACCCAGTACTTC. It yields the protein CASSLGTGGTETQYF. The V and J genes are TRBV5-1 and TRBJ2-5, with TRBD1 identical over 10 bases. CDR3 length: 15 amino acids. From germline, CDR1 is SGHRS and CDR2 YFSETQ. The trim removed 0 bases at V and 5 bases at J, leaving 4 bases unmatched.

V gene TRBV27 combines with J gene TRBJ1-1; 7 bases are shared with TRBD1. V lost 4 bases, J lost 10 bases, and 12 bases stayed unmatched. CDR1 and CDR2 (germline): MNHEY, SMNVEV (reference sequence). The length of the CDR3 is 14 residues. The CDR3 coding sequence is TGTGCCAGCAGTTCGACAGGGAGCGGCGGTCGAGCTTTCTTT. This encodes CASSSTGSGGRAFF.

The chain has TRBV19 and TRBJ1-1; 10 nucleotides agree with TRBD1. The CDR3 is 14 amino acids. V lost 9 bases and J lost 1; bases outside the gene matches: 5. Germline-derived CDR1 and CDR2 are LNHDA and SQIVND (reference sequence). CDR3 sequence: CASRDRGRNTEAFF. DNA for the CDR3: TGTGCCAGCCGGGACAGGGGCCGGAACACTGAAGCTTTCTTT.

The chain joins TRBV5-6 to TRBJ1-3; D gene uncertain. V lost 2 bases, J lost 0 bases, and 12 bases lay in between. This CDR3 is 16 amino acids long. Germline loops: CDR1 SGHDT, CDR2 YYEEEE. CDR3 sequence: CASSFGQSYSGNTIYF. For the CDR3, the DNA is TGTGCCAGCAGCTTTGGGCAGAGCTACTCTGGAAACACCATATATTTT.

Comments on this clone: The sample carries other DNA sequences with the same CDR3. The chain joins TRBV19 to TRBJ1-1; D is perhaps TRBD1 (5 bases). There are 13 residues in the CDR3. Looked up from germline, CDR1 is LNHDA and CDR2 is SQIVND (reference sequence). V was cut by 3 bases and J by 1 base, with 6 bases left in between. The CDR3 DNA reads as TGTGCCAGTAGTATCGACAGGAACACTGAAGCTTTCTTT. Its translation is CASSIDRNTEAFF.

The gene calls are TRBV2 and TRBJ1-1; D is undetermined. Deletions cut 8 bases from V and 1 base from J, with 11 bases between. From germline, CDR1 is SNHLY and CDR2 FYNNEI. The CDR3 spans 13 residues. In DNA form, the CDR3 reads TGTGCCAGCGCGTCAATTCGGAACACTGAAGCTTTCTTT. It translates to CASASIRNTEAFF. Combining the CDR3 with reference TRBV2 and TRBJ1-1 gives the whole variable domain EPEVTQTPSHQVTQMGQEVILRCVPISNHLYFYWYRQILGQKVEFLVSFYNNEISEKSEIFDDQFSVERPDGSNFTLKIRSTKLEDSAMYFCASASIRNTEAFFGQGTRLTVV.

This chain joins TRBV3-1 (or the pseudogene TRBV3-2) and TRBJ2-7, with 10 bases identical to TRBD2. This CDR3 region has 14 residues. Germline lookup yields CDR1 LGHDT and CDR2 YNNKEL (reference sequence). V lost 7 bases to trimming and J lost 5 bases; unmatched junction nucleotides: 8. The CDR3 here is CASNLASGSHEQYF. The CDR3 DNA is TGTGCCAGCAATCTGGCTAGCGGGAGTCACGAGCAGTACTTC.

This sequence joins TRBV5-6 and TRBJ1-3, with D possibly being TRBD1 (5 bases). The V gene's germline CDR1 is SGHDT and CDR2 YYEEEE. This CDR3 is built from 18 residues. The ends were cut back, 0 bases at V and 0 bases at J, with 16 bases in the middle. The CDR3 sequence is CASSLEGFEEYSGNTIYF. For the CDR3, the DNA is TGTGCCAGCAGCTTGGAGGGGTTTGAGGAATACTCTGGAAACACCATATATTTT. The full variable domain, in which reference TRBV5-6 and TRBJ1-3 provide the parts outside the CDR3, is DAGVTQSPTHLIKTRGQQVTLRCSPKSGHDTVSWYQQALGQGPQFIFQYYEEEERQRGNFPDRFSGHQFPNYSSELNVNALLLGDSALYLCASSLEGFEEYSGNTIYFGEGSWLTVV.

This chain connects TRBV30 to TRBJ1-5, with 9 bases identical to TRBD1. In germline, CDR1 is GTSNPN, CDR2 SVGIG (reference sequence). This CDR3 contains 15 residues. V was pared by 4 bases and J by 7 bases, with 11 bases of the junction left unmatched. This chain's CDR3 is CAWKARDRDGQPQHF. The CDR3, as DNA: TGTGCCTGGAAGGCCCGGGACAGGGACGGACAGCCCCAGCATTTT.

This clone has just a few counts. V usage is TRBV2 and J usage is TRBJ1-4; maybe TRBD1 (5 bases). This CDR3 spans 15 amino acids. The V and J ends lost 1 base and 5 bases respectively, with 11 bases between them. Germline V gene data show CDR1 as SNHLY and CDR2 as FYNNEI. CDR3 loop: CASSEVAGRNEKLFF. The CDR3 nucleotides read TGTGCCAGCAGTGAAGTGGCAGGGAGGAATGAAAAACTGTTTTTT.

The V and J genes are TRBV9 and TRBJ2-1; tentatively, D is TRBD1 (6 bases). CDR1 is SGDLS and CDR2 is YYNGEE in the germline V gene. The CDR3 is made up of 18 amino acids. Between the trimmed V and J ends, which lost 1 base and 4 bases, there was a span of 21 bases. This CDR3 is CASSVQGPGQGPYNEQFF. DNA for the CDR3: TGTGCCAGCAGCGTACAGGGGCCAGGGCAGGGTCCATACAATGAGCAGTTCTTC.

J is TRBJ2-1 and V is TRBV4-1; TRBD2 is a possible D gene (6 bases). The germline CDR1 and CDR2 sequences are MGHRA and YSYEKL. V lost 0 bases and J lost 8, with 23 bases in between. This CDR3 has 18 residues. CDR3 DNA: TGCGCCAGCAGCCAAGATGCGGGCGGGAACGCCAGATTTTATGAGCAGTTCTTC. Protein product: CASSQDAGGNARFYEQFF.

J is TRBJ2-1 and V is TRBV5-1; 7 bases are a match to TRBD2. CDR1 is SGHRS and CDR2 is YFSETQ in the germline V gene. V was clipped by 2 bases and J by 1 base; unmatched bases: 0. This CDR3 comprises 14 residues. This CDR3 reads CASSFGGSYNEQFF. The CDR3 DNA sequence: TGCGCCAGCAGCTTCGGGGGGTCCTACAATGAGCAGTTCTTC.

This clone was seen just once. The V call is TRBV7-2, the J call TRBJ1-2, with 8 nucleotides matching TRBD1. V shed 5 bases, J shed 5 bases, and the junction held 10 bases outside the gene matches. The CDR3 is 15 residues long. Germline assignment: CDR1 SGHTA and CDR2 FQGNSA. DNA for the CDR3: TGTGCCAGCAGCAAAGACAGGGGTTGGTCTTATGGCTACACCTTC. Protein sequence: CASSKDRGWSYGYTF. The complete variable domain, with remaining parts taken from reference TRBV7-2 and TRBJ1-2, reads GAGVSQSPSNKVTEKGKDVELRCDPISGHTALYWYRQSLGQGLEFLIYFQGNSAPDKSGLPSDRFSAERTGGSVSTLTIQRTQQEDSAVYLCASSKDRGWSYGYTFGSGTRLTVV.

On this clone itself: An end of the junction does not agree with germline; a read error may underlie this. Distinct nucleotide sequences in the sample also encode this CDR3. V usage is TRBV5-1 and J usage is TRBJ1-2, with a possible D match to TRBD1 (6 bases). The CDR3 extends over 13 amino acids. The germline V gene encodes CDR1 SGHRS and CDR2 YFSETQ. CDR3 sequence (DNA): TGCGCCAGCAGCCCAGGGGTAGACTATGGCTACACCTTT. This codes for CASSPGVDYGYTF.

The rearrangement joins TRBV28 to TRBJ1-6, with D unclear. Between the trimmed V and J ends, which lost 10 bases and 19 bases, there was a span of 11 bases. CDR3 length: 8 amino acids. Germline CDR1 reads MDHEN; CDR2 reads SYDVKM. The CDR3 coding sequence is TGTGCCATTGGGGAAAGTCACTTT. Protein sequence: CAIGESHF.

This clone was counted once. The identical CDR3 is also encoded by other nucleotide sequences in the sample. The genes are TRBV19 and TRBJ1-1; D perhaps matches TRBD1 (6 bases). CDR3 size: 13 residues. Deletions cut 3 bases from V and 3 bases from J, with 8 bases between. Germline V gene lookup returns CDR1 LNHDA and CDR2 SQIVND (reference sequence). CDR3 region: CASSIKGDTEAFF. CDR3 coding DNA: TGTGCCAGTAGTATTAAGGGGGACACTGAAGCTTTCTTT.

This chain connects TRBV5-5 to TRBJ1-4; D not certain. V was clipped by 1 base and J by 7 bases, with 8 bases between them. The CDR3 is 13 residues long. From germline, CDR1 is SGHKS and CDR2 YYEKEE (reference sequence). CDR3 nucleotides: TGTGCCAGCAGCTTGTTCTCCGGTGAAAAACTGTTTTTT. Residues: CASSLFSGEKLFF. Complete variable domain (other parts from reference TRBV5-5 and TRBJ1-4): DAGVTQSPTHLIKTRGQQVTLRCSPISGHKSVSWYQQVLGQGPQFIFQYYEKEERGRGNFPDRFSARQFPNYSSELNVNALLLGDSALYLCASSLFSGEKLFFGSGTQLSVL.

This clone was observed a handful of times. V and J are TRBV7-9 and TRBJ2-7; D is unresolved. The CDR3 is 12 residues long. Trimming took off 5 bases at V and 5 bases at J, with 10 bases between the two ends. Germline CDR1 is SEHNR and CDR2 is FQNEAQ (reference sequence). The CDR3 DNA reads TGTGCCAGCAGCCCTCCCTGGGACGAGCAGTACTTC. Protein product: CASSPPWDEQYF.

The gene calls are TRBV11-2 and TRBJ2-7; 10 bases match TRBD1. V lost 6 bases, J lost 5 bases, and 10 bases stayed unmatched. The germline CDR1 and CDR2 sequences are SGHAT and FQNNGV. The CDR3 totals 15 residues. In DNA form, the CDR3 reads TGTGCCAGCAGAGCAAGACAGGGGGCATTGGACGAGCAGTACTTC. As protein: CASRARQGALDEQYF. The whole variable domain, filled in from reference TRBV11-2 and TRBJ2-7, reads EAGVAQSPRYKIIEKRQSVAFWCNPISGHATLYWYQQILGQGPKLLIQFQNNGVVDDSQLPKDRFSAERLKGVDSTLKIQPAKLEDSAVYLCASRARQGALDEQYFGPGTRLTVT.

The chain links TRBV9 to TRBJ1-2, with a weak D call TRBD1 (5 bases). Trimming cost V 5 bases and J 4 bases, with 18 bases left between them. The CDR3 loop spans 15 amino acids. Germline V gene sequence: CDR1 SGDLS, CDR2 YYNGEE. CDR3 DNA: TGTGCCAGCAGTACACTTGGGGGTGGAGGCTATGGCTACACCTTC. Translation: CASSTLGGGGYGYTF.

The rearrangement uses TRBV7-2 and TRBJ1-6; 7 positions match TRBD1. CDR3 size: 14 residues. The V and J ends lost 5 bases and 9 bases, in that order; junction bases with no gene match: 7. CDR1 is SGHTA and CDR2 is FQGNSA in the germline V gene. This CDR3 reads CASSLRQGASPLHF. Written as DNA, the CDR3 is TGTGCCAGCAGCCTTAGACAGGGTGCTTCACCCCTCCACTTT.

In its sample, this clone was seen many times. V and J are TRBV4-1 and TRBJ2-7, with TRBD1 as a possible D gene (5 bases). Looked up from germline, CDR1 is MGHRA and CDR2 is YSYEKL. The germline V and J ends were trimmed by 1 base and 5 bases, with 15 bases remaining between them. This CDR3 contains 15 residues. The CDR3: CASSQGDFGADEQYF. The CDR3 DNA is TGCGCCAGCAGCCAAGGGGATTTTGGGGCAGACGAGCAGTACTTC.

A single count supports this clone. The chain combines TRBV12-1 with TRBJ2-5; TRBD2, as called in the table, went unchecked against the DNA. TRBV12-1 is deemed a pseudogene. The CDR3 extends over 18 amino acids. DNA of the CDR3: TGTGCCAGCAGCTTTCACTCTAGCGGGAGGGACTACCAAGAGACCCAGTACTTC. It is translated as CASSFHSSGRDYQETQYF.

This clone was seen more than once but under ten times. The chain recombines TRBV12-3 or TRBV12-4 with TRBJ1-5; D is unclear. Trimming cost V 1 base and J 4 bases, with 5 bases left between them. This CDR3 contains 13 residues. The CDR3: CASSLGFNQPQHF. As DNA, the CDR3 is TGTGCCAGCAGTTTAGGATTTAATCAGCCCCAGCATTTT.

CDR3 in amino acids: CASSYGQGVPYEQYF. For the CDR3, the DNA is TGTGCCAGCAGTTACGGGCAGGGGGTCCCCTACGAGCAGTACTTC. The chain joins TRBV6-5 to TRBJ2-7, with 7 positions matching TRBD1. With 2 bases clipped from V and 2 bases from J, the junction kept 6 bases outside the gene matches. The CDR3 contains 15 residues. The V gene's germline CDR1 is MNHEY and CDR2 SVGAGI.

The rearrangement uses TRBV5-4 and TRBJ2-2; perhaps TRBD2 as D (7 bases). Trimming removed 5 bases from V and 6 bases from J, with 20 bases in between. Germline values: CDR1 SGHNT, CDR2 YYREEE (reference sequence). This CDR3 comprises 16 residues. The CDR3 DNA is TGTGCCAGCAGGGACGGGGGCGGGAGTCAGGCCGGGGAGCTGTTTTTT. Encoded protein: CASRDGGGSQAGELFF.